Below, one T cell receptor beta chain is given with its context. TCRdb's table, derived via immunoSEQ multiplex PCR, lists solely in-frame clones and lacks some. Altogether approximately 130,000 clones are present, around 89% being singletons, with the ten largest covering approximately 8.8%. These data originate in a study of T cell responses to AZD1222 COVID-19 vaccine. Trimming shortened V by 1 base and J by 2 bases, and 8 bases separated the two germline ends. Germline V lookup: CDR1 SEHNR, CDR2 FQNEAQ (reference sequence). CDR3 length: 14 amino acids. This sequence was found in an adult who received the AZD1222 COVID-19 vaccine. V is TRBV7-9 and J is TRBJ1-2; D gene unclear. Sequenced material: peripheral blood, taken 28 days after the second AZD1222 dose. CDR3 nucleotides: TGTGCCAGCAGCTTAGGGGTCCAAAACTATGGCTACACCTTC. Translation gives CASSLGVQNYGYTF.